The next 21 T cell receptor beta chains were all read from a single sample in a study of immune evolution from preneoplasia to lung adenocarcinoma. The table came from immunoSEQ multiplex PCR; TCRdb's copy has only in-frame clones and leaves some out. The sample lists 6,500 to 10,000 clones, about four fifths occurring once. The material sequenced was FFPE invasive lung adenocarcinoma tissue. These receptors were collected from a person aged 50-75 years with lung adenocarcinoma.

The chain has TRBV2 and TRBJ2-5; TRBD1 matches 11 bases. This CDR3 spans 15 amino acids. The V gene's germline CDR1 is SNHLY and CDR2 FYNNEI. V was pared by 2 bases and J by 5 bases, with 4 bases of the junction left unmatched. CDR3 sequence (DNA): TGTGCCAGCAGTGAATTGGGACAGGGGGGGGAGACCCAGTACTTC. Encoded protein: CASSELGQGGETQYF.

The V gene is TRBV6-5, the J gene TRBJ2-1; TRBD2 matches at 7 bases. Looked up from germline, CDR1 is MNHEY and CDR2 is SVGAGI. With 3 bases clipped from V and 8 bases from J, the junction kept 10 bases outside the gene matches. The CDR3 sequence is 15 residues long. In nucleotides, the CDR3 is TGTGCCAGCAGTTATTCCGCGGGAGCTCCAGATGAGCAGTTCTTC. Translation gives CASSYSAGAPDEQFF.

This sequence joins TRBV23-1 and TRBJ1-5; 9 positions match TRBD1. TRBV23-1 is flagged as an ORF with uncertain function. V shed 6 bases and J 2 bases; nucleotides not matched to a gene: 5. CDR3 length: 15 residues. CDR3 coding DNA: TGCGCCAGCAGATTGACAGGGGGTGGCAATCAGCCCCAGCATTTT. Translating gives CASRLTGGGNQPQHF.

The rearrangement uses TRBV11-3 and TRBJ2-1; D gene unclear. Germline V gene data show CDR1 as SGHNT and CDR2 as YENEEA. CDR3 length: 15 amino acids. Trimming removed 1 base at V and 8 bases at J, with 15 bases between. The CDR3 reads CASSLGRSRDDEQFF. The CDR3 DNA reads TGTGCCAGCAGCTTAGGTAGATCTAGAGACGATGAGCAGTTCTTC.

This chain links TRBV7-9 with TRBJ2-5, with D maybe TRBD2 (6 bases). This CDR3 spans 15 amino acids. Trimming shortened V by 2 bases and J by 4 bases, and 14 bases separated the two germline ends. CDR1 SEHNR and CDR2 FQNEAQ come from the germline V gene (reference sequence). CDR3: CASSLTFEAGETQYF. The DNA for the CDR3 is TGTGCCAGCAGCTTAACGTTCGAAGCGGGAGAGACCCAGTACTTC.

This clone came up once. J is TRBJ2-2 and V is TRBV21-1; the table calls TRBD2, which could not be checked here. TRBV21-1 is termed a pseudogene. The CDR3 runs 12 residues. Here the CDR3 reads CASSRSGGELFF. The DNA for the CDR3 is TGTGCCAGCAGTCGGTCTGGCGGGGAGCTGTTTTTT.

The chain has TRBV18 and TRBJ2-2; 9 bases map to TRBD1. Germline lookup yields CDR1 KGHSH and CDR2 LQKENI. The CDR3 totals 15 residues. The V segment lost 3 bases and the J segment 4 bases; nucleotides outside the gene matches: 3. The CDR3 spells CASSPQTGGTGELFF. DNA of the CDR3: TGTGCCAGCTCACCCCAGACAGGGGGCACCGGGGAGCTGTTTTTT.

This chain uses TRBV4-1 with TRBJ2-5, with a weak D call TRBD2 (6 bases). With 1 base removed from V and 5 bases from J, the gap between germline ends came to 20 bases. Germline CDR1 is MGHRA and CDR2 is YSYEKL. The CDR3 loop spans 17 amino acids. Here the CDR3 DNA reads TGCGCCAGCAGCCAAGTTGTCGGGCGGGGCCCAGGGGAGACCCAGTACTTC. Translation: CASSQVVGRGPGETQYF.

The chain joins TRBV6-1 to TRBJ2-1; D call uncertain. The CDR3 spans 12 residues. The V and J ends lost 6 bases and 10 bases respectively, with 13 bases between them. Germline V gives CDR1 MNHNS, CDR2 SASEGT. CDR3 loop: CASRQTSWEQFF. CDR3 DNA: TGTGCCAGCAGACAGACCTCATGGGAGCAGTTCTTC.

In its sample, this clone was seen a few times. The chain employs TRBV28 and TRBJ1-1, with 9 bases matching TRBD1. Germline loops: CDR1 MDHEN, CDR2 SYDVKM. V trimming: 2 bases; J trimming: 4 bases; junction bases outside the gene matches: 2. This CDR3 is 14 amino acids long. The DNA of the CDR3 is TGTGCCAGCAGTTTAGGGACAGGGACCACTGAAGCTTTCTTT. This translates into CASSLGTGTTEAFF. The whole variable domain, filled in from reference TRBV28 and TRBJ1-1, reads DVKVTQSSRYLVKRTGEKVFLECVQDMDHENMFWYRQDPGLGLRLIYFSYDVKMKEKGDIPEGYSVSREKKERFSLILESASTNQTSMYLCASSLGTGTTEAFFGQGTRLTVV.

This sequence joins TRBV15 and TRBJ2-1, with 10 bases fitting TRBD2. The V segment lost 1 base and the J segment 7 bases; nucleotides outside the gene matches: 13. In germline, CDR1 is LNHNV, CDR2 YYDKDF (reference sequence). This CDR3 is 18 amino acids long. CDR3 nucleotides: TGTGCCACCAGCAGAGCCCTTGGTCGTCTAGCGGGAGAAAATGAGCAGTTCTTC. It encodes CATSRALGRLAGENEQFF.

In its sample, this clone was seen once. This sequence joins TRBV6-5 and TRBJ2-6; D is possibly TRBD1 (6 bases). This CDR3 is built from 16 residues. V shed 0 bases and J shed 2 bases, with 8 bases lying between them. Germline CDR1 is MNHEY and CDR2 is SVGAGI. CDR3 DNA sequence: TGTGCCAGCAGTTACTCCGGGACAACTGGGGCCAACGTCCTGACTTTC. This translates into CASSYSGTTGANVLTF.

J is TRBJ2-7 and V is TRBV6-6; 10 nucleotides match TRBD2. Germline V gene data show CDR1 as MNHNY and CDR2 as SVGAGI (reference sequence). V gave up 2 bases and J gave up 2 bases; unmatched junction bases: 6. This CDR3 region has 16 residues. This CDR3 is CASSYAGTSEAYEQYF. The CDR3 DNA sequence: TGTGCCAGCAGTTACGCTGGGACTAGCGAAGCCTACGAGCAGTACTTC.

This clone was seen just once. The V call is TRBV18, the J call TRBJ2-5; D may be TRBD2 (5 bases). This CDR3 is 14 amino acids long. The germline V gene has CDR1 KGHSH and CDR2 LQKENI. V lost 1 base and J lost 5, with 11 bases in between. The CDR3 sequence is CASSPLPGWETQYF. CDR3 DNA sequence: TGTGCCAGCTCACCACTACCGGGATGGGAGACCCAGTACTTC. Supplemented by reference TRBV18 and TRBJ2-5, the full variable domain reads NAGVMQNPRHLVRRRGQEARLRCSPMKGHSHVYWYRQLPEEGLKFMVYLQKENIIDESGMPKERFSAEFPKEGPSILRIQQVVRGDSAAYFCASSPLPGWETQYFGPGTRLLVL.

The chain couples TRBV11-3 to TRBJ2-1, with D unresolved. The V end lost 4 bases, the J end lost 7 bases, and 11 bases lay between the germline ends. The CDR3 sequence is 13 residues long. The germline gives CDR1 SGHNT, CDR2 YENEEA. The CDR3 reads CASSSSPGNEQFF. The CDR3 region has the DNA TGTGCCAGCAGCTCCTCCCCCGGGAATGAGCAGTTCTTC.

The chain uses TRBV5-6 and TRBJ1-1; tentatively, D is TRBD1 (6 bases). The length of the CDR3 is 16 residues. V was cut by 2 bases and J by 2 bases, with 16 bases left in between. Germline V gene data show CDR1 as SGHDT and CDR2 as YYEEEE. The CDR3 here is CASSFSPGAANTEAFF. CDR3 DNA sequence: TGTGCCAGCAGCTTTAGCCCGGGGGCGGCTAACACTGAAGCTTTCTTT.

Notes on this clone: At one boundary the junction diverges from the germline segment, which might be a read error. The sample carries other DNA sequences with the same CDR3. The CDR3: CASSGPNTEAFF. The CDR3 coding sequence is TGTGCCAGCAGCGGGCCGAACACTGAAGCTTTTTTT. The chain combines TRBV7-3 with TRBJ1-1; D gene unclear. Germline CDR1 is SGHTA and CDR2 is FQGTGA. CDR3 length: 12 amino acids.

The chain recombines TRBV6-1 with TRBJ2-1, with D hard to call. Germline V CDR1 and CDR2: MNHNS, SASEGT. Trimming took 5 bases from V and 7 from J, leaving 6 bases between them. The CDR3 loop spans 11 amino acids. The chain's CDR3 is CASSRNNEQFF. In nucleotides, the CDR3 is TGTGCCAGCAGTCGGAATAATGAGCAGTTCTTC.

The chain links TRBV7-9 to TRBJ2-7; TRBD1 matches 8 bases. Germline values: CDR1 SEHNR, CDR2 FQNEAQ (reference sequence). The CDR3 consists of 18 residues. With V trimmed by 5 bases and J by 6 bases, 21 bases remained unmatched. The CDR3 region has the DNA TGTGCCAGCAGCCCAAGAGCGGACAGGGAAGGCGGTTCCGTCGAGCAGTACTTC. Its protein product is CASSPRADREGGSVEQYF.

The chain has TRBV7-2 and TRBJ2-1, with 7 bases fitting TRBD1. The CDR3 length is 14 residues. V lost 7 bases to trimming and J lost 3 bases; unmatched junction nucleotides: 6. The germline CDR1 and CDR2 sequences are SGHTA and FQGNSA. The CDR3 nucleotides read TGTGCCAGCAAACCACAGGGGTTCTACAATGAGCAGTTCTTC. Translation: CASKPQGFYNEQFF.

The chain uses TRBV20-1 and TRBJ2-3, with D possibly matching TRBD1 (5 bases). There are 11 residues in the CDR3. Germline lookup yields CDR1 DFQATT and CDR2 SNEGSKA (reference sequence). Trimming took off 6 bases at V and 6 bases at J, with 10 bases between the two ends. CDR3 in amino acids: CSAAGRDTQYF. The CDR3 DNA reads as TGCAGTGCCGCAGGGCGGGATACGCAGTATTTT.